This paragraph reports one TCR beta chain. Its recognized antigen is unknown. Germline and junction disagree at one end, which may indicate a read error. The entry originates in a study of T cell responses to AZD1222 COVID-19 vaccine (dated by TCRdb to about 2021). The study in broad terms: A total of approximately 240 trial participants underwent TCR sequencing, of whom about 210 had received two doses of AZD1222 and roughly 26 had received two doses of the MenACWY control vaccine. Enrollment into the trials was organized by age into subgroups of 18-55, 56-69 and 70-plus years, and those subgroups contained approximately 160, 26 and 62 TCR-sequenced participants, respectively.

General findings and caveats noted by the study authors: Vaccine-associated CD4 TCRs spanned the whole spike protein, with dominant responses in regions 160-218 and 743-854. Reportedly, close to half of the unique spike-specific TCRs recognized epitopes lying outside the regions that are mutated in the B.1.351 and B.1.1.7 variants. The 56-69-year group was small, and its depth increase did not reach significance, likely because of low power. Participants were mostly white British and included more females than males, and it was suggested by the authors that clonal diversity may have been underestimated. A significant rise in spike-specific TCR breadth and depth was observed after two AZD1222 doses relative to day 0 and relative to MenACWY recipients. Conclusions about previously exposed vaccinees were limited because only six AZD1222 recipients were SARS-CoV-2 seropositive at baseline. No day 14 peak-response samples were available, so repertoires were characterized only after the peak T cell response.

The time point label on this specimen signifies: about 28 days (+/-7) after the second vaccine dose. AZD1222 recipients given second doses at about 4 weeks or at about 12 weeks were pooled, since spike-specific TCR depth and breadth were not found to differ between the two schedules. The vaccinee samples were drawn from two UK trials, COV001 and COV002, one of which was a single-blind randomized controlled phase 2/3 trial testing AZD1222 (ChAdOx1 nCoV-19) in healthy adults. Trial participant PBMC samples were collected at day 0 and day 28 after the second dose for TCRbeta chain sequencing. The CDR3 regions of human TCRbeta chains were analyzed by immunosequencing. In the paper's pipeline: TCRs in the repertoires were matched against a reference library of SARS-CoV-2-specific TCRs that had been generated with the MIRA antigen-specificity platform. Breadth was defined as the fraction of unique TCRs that were SARS-CoV-2-associated, and depth was defined as the fraction of total T cells that were SARS-CoV-2-associated. Using the MIRA data, each spike-specific TCR was mapped to the spike region that the TCR reacts to and placed in a CD4 or CD8 class. Log10-transformed breadth and depth values were compared by one-way ANOVA with Sidak's multiple comparisons tests. What TCRdb holds here is the immuneACCESS table cut down to in-frame rearrangements. Part of the clones is not present; checked against another copy, under half of the missing clones reflect an unresolved V gene, and the others are unexplained. From that table come the V and J calls and clone size; the DNA was used to work out D and trimming. The sample has 100,000 or so clones on record, around 87% of them singletons. The ten largest clones capture about a tenth of the sample.

From a lookup of the germline V gene, CDR1 and CDR2 are SGHTA and FQGNSA. Taken from cysteine to phenylalanine, the CDR3 has 13 residues. The entry retains the CDR3 DNA only, 39 bases that are in frame from base 1. This TCR derives from an adult who received the AZD1222 COVID-19 vaccine. The chain is made from TRBV7-2 and TRBJ2-3, with the D gene too uncertain to name. Sequencing was performed on peripheral blood, taken 28 days after the second AZD1222 dose. At the DNA level, the sequence is TGTGCCAGCAGCTTAGATCTCCAGCGCCCCCCTTTATTT. It encodes CASSLDLQRPPLF.